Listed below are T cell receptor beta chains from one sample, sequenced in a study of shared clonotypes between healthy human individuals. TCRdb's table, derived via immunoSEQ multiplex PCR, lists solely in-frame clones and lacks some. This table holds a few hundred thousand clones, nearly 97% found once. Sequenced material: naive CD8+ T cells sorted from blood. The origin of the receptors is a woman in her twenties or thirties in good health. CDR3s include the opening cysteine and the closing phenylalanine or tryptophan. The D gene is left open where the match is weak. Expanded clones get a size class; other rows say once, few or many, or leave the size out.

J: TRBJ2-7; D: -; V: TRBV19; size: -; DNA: TGTGCCAGTAGTATAGGGGACGGGAGCTCCTACGAGCAGTACTTC; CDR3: CASSIGDGSSYEQYF
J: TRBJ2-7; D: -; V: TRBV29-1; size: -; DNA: TGCAGCGTTGCCGGGACGGGCGATTACGAGCAGTACTTC; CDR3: CSVAGTGDYEQYF
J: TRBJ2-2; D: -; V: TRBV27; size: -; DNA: TGTGCCAGCAGTTTATCCGGGGGAGGCGGCACCGGGGAGCTGTTTTTT; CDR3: CASSLSGGGGTGELFF
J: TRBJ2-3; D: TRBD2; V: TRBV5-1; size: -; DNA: TGCGCCAGCAGCCAGACTAGCGGGATTTTCACAGATACGCAGTATTTT; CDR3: CASSQTSGIFTDTQYF
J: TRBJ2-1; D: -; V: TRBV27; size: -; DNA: TGTGCCAGCAGTTTTGGTGGAGACCCCTCCTACAATGAGCAGTTCTTC; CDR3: CASSFGGDPSYNEQFF
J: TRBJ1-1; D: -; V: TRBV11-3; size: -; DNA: TGTGCCAGCAGCTTAGAACTGAACACTGAAGCTTTCTTT; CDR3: CASSLELNTEAFF
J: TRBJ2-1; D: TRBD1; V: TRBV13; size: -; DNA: TGTGCCAGCAGCCGCGTCCGGGACAGGGGAGTCAATGAGCAGTTCTTC; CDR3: CASSRVRDRGVNEQFF
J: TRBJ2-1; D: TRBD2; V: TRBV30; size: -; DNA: TGTGCCTGGAGCGGGAGGGCCGGTGAGCAGTTCTTC; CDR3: CAWSGRAGEQFF
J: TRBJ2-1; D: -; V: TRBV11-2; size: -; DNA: TGTGCCAGCAGCTCCGAGACAGTTTACAATGAGCAGTTCTTC; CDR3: CASSSETVYNEQFF
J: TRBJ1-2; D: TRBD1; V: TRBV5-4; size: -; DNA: TGTGCCAGCAGGAACAGGGGTACTAACTATGGCTACACCTTC; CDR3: CASRNRGTNYGYTF
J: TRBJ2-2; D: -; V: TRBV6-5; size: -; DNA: TGTGCCAGCAGTCTACAGGCAACCGGGGAGCTGTTTTTT; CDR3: CASSLQATGELFF
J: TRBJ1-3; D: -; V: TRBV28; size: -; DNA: TGTGCCAGCAGTCTAGGGGAGTCTGGAAACACCATATATTTT; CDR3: CASSLGESGNTIYF
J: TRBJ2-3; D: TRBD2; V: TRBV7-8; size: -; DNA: TGTGCCAGCAGCCCCTCAGCGGGGACAGATACGCAGTATTTT; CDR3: CASSPSAGTDTQYF
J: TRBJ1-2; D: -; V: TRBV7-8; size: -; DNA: TGTGCCGCGGGGTCGAAAGAATACACCTTC; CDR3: CAAGSKEYTF
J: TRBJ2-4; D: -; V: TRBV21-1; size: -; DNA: TGTGCCAGCAGCACCGGCCGGGACACCGGATACAAAAACATTCAGTACTTC; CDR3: CASSTGRDTGYKNIQYF
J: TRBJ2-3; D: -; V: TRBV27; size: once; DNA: TGTGCCAGCAGAAGCGAGCAGAGACTAGATACGCAGTATTTT; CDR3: CASRSEQRLDTQYF
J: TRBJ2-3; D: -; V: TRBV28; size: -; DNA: TGTGCCAGCAGTTTATCCCTCCCTGGCGGAAACACAGATACGCAGTATTTT; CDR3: CASSLSLPGGNTDTQYF
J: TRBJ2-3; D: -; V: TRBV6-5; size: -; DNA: TGTGCCAGCAGTTACTCGAGTATGGGGGATACGCAGTATTTT; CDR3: CASSYSSMGDTQYF
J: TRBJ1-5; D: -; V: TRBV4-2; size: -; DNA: TGTGCCAGCAGCCAAGAGTCACAGCCTAATCAGCCCCAGCATTTT; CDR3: CASSQESQPNQPQHF
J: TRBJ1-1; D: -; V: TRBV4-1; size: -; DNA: TGCGCCAGCAGCCTTTCGTGGGGTACTGAAGCTTTCTTT; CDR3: CASSLSWGTEAFF
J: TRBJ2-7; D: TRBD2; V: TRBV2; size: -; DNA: TGTGCCAGCAGTGAACCGGGGGGAGGCTACGAGCAGTACTTC; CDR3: CASSEPGGGYEQYF
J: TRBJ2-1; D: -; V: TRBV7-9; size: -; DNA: TGTGCCAGCAGATCCAGGAGTTGGGTGCAGTTCTTC; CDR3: CASRSRSWVQFF
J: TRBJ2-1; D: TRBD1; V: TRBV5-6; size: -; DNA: TGTGCCAGCAGCCCGGGGACAGGGCCCCCCTACAATGAGCAGTTCTTC; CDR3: CASSPGTGPPYNEQFF
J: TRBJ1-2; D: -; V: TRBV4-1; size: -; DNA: TGCGCCAGCAGCCAAGCCTGGTCGGAGGGGAATGGCTACACCTTC; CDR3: CASSQAWSEGNGYTF
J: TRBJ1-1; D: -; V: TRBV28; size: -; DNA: TGTGCCAGCAGTTTAGGCGGATTGAACACTGAAGCTTTCTTT; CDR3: CASSLGGLNTEAFF
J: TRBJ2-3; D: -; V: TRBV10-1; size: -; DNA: TGCGCCAGCAGTGAGAATCCAGCGGTAGGATCTAGCACAGATACGCAGTATTTT; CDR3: CASSENPAVGSSTDTQYF
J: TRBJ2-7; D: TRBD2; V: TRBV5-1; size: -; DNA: TGCGCCAGCAGATCGTCAGCGGGAGGCTCCTACGAGCAGTACTTC; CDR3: CASRSSAGGSYEQYF
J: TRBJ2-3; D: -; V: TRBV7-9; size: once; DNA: TGTGCCAGCAGCTTATACCTGAGCACAGATACGCAGTATTTT; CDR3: CASSLYLSTDTQYF
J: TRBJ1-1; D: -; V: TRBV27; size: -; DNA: TGTGCCAGCAGTGGTCGGTTAGGGGGACCCACTGAAGCTTTCTTT; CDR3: CASSGRLGGPTEAFF
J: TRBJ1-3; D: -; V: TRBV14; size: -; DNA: TGTGCCAGCAGCCAAGACGGGTTCTCAGGAAACACCATATATTTT; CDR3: CASSQDGFSGNTIYF
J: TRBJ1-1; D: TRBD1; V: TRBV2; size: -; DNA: TGTGCCAGCAACCCCGGACAGGGAGCTTTCTTT; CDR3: CASNPGQGAFF
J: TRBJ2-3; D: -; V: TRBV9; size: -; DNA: TGTGCCAGCAGCGTAGCTACAGAACCGGGCCCTCACCCAGATACGCAGTATTTT; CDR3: CASSVATEPGPHPDTQYF
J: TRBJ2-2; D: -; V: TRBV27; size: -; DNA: TGTGCCAGCAGACCAGGACAGACTATCGGGGAGCTGTTTTTT; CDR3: CASRPGQTIGELFF
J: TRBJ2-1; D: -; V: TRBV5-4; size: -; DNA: TGTGCCAGCAGACAGGCGTTCTCCTACAATGAGCAGTTCTTC; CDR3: CASRQAFSYNEQFF
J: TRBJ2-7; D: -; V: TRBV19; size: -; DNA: TGTGCCAGTAGTATCCAGGGCCAATACGAGCAGTACTTC; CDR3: CASSIQGQYEQYF
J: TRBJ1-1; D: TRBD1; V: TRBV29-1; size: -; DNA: TGCAGCGTGAAACAGGGGGCGGACGTTGAAGCTTTCTTT; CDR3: CSVKQGADVEAFF
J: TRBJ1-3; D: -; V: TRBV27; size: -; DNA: TGTGCCAGCAGTTTAGTGGGCAGCGGGGACACCATATATTTT; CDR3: CASSLVGSGDTIYF